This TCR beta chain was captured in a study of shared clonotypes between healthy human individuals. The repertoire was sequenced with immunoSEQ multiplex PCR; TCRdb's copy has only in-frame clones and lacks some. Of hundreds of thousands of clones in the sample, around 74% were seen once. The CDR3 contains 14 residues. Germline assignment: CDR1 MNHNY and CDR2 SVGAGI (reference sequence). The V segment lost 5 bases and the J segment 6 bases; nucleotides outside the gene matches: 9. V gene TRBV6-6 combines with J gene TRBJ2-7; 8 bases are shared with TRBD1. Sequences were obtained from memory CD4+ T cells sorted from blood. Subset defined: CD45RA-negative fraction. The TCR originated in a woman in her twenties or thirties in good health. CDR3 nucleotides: TGTGCCAGCAGTCCCCGGGACAGGACGTTCGAGCAGTACTTC. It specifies CASSPRDRTFEQYF.